This TCR beta chain was identified in a study of blood T cell repertoires in COVID-19 (dated by TCRdb to about 2020). Turning to the overall study: Samples covering the acute and convalescent phases of COVID-19 were provided by collaborators in the United States, Italy and Spain. The material from the prospective study consisted of cDNA or gDNA derived from T cells, B-cell-depleted T cells, or PBMCs. Subjects who had been exposed to COVID-19, were actively infected with it, or had recovered from it provided the deeply sampled blood TCRbeta repertoires that made up the dataset. The repertoires were released in a freely available public database intended as a resource for research on the immune response to SARS-CoV-2. Samples were obtained from the ongoing ImmuneRACE study (first 160 participants) and from about 1,300 subjects provided by 6 global collaborators. Sample metadata almost always included a de-identified subject ID, COVID-19 status, age in years and sex. HLA class I and class II types, where available, came from metadata supplied by the sample provider rather than from assay-based typing.

The CDR3, from cysteine to phenylalanine, totals 13 residues. The retained sequence is limited to the CDR3, 39 bases, with the frame set at the first base. The germline V gene encodes CDR1 MNHEY and CDR2 SVGEGT. Deletion took 0 bases off V and 4 bases off J, with a span of 5 bases between the germline ends. General conclusions and limits of the study: Clinical and demographic metadata were provided uncurated, with the amount varying by source and participant.

TCRbeta CDR3 regions were amplified from genomic DNA using the immunoSEQ Assay, a bias-controlled multiplex PCR. The paper's processing steps were these. Nucleated cell counts per sample were estimated from amplification of reference gene primers within the assay. To quantify the absolute abundance of each unique TCRbeta CDR3 rearrangement, sequence reads were collapsed and filtered. Productive Simpson clonality was computed per sample as the square root of Simpson's diversity index over productive rearrangements. Imported from immuneACCESS, the table was reduced by TCRdb to in-frame sequences with V and J called. These copies leave out some clones; in studies compared against another copy, an unresolved V gene accounts for under half, and the cause of the remainder is not known. The D gene and trimming were derived from the DNA, and the V and J assignments and clone size from that table. Counted in this sample were roughly 110,000 clones; about 80% of them appeared once. The top ten clonotypes cover 4.3% of the sample.

Each collaborating institution followed its own protocols to collect whole blood in K2EDTA tubes. For TCRbeta analysis, collaborators shipped samples in one of three forms: frozen whole blood, isolated PBMCs, or DNA extracted from either of those sample types. This clone was counted a few times. The antigen it binds to is not known. No base quality information exists; no much larger clone differs at one position. The rearrangement combines TRBV6-2 or TRBV6-3 with TRBJ2-3, with no reliable assignment of the D segment. The TCR comes from a man between 65 and 85 years old with acute or convalescent COVID-19. Sequences were obtained from peripheral blood. The nucleotide sequence reads as follows: TGTGCCAGCAGTTACTCTCAATCAGATACGCAGTATTTT. Translated, it gives CASSYSQSDTQYF.